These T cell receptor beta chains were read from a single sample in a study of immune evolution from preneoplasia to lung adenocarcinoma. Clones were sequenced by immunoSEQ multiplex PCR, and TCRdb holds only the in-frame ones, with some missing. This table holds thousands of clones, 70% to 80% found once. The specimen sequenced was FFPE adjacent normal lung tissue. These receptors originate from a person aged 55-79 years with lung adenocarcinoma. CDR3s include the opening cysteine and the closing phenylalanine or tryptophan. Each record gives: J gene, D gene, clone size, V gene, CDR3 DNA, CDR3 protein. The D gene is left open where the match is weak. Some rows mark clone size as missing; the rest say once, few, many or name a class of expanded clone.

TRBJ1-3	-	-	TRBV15	TGTGCCACCAGCAGAGAGATCTCTGGAAACACCATATATTTT	CATSREISGNTIYF
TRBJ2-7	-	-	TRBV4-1	TGCGCCAGCAGCCAAGATATACAGGACTACGAGCAGTACTTC	CASSQDIQDYEQYF
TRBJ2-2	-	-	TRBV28	TGTGCCAGCAGTTTAGCACAGGCCACCGGAGAGCTGTTTTTT	CASSLAQATGELFF
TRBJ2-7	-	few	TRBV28	TGTGCCAGCACCCTGGACAGCTCCTACGAGCAGTACTTC	CASTLDSSYEQYF
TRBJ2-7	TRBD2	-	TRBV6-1	TGTGCCAGTGAGGGGAGGGCCGACGAGCAGTACTTC	CASEGRADEQYF
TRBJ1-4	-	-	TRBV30	TGTGCCTGGAGCTCAAGGAATGAAAAACTGTTTTTT	CAWSSRNEKLFF
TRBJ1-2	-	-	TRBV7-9	TGTGCCAGCAGCCCAGTACAGGGCTACACCTTC	CASSPVQGYTF
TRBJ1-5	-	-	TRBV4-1	TGCGCCAGCAGCCAAGACAGGGGAAGGGATCAGCCCCAGCATTTT	CASSQDRGRDQPQHF
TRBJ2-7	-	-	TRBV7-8	TGTGCCAGCAGCAAAGTAGGGGGGACTGAATACGAGCAGTACTTC	CASSKVGGTEYEQYF
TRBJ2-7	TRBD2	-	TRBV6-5	TGTGCCAGCAGTTACTCGTCTAGCGGGAGAGGATACGAGCAGTACTTC	CASSYSSSGRGYEQYF
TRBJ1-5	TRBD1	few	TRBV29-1	TGCAGCGTGGGGACAGGGGTCAGTGGGAGCAATCAGCCCCAGCATTTT	CSVGTGVSGSNQPQHF
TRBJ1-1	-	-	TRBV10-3	TGTGCCATCAGTGAGTCGGCATCATGGGTCACTGAAGCTTTCTTT	CAISESASWVTEAFF
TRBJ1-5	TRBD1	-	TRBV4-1	TGCGCCAGCAGCCAAGATGACAGGGTAGGACAGCCCCAGCATTTT	CASSQDDRVGQPQHF
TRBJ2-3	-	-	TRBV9	TGTGCCAGCAGCAGGGTCACAAGCACAGATACGCAGTATTTT	CASSRVTSTDTQYF
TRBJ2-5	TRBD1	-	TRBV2	TGTGCCAGCACCAGGGACAGCGAGACCCAGTACTTC	CASTRDSETQYF